This T cell receptor beta chain was sequenced for a study of breast tumors, draining lymph nodes, adjacent tissues. Findings and limits, study-wide: Luminal-like breast cancer showed significantly greater tumor-nontumor repertoire similarity than basal-like breast cancer did. Tumor repertoires ranked between lymph nodes and nontumor tissue in diversity, with V and J gene preferences. Data only fit, rather than demonstrated, lymph node origin of most tumor T cells.

TCRdb used MiXCR to reprocess the multiplex PCR reads, holding one entry per CDR3 protein. The table shows fewer than 15,000 distinct CDR3 sequences, with 62% occurring only once. Both ends counted, the CDR3 spans 19 residues. This clonotype was recorded a few times. Antigen: not known. Because the CDR3's place on the DNA is in doubt, the DNA is left out and the CDR3 is given as listed by TCRdb. This sequence originates from a female donor with breast cancer. Some clones in this sample may be carry-over from other donors' samples. The sample consisted of tumor-adjacent breast tissue. The V call is TRBV7-5, the J call TRBJ2-7; TRBD1, as called in the table, went unchecked against the DNA. TRBV7-5 constitutes a pseudogene. CDR3 protein: CISVPAASSRDLSSYEQYF.